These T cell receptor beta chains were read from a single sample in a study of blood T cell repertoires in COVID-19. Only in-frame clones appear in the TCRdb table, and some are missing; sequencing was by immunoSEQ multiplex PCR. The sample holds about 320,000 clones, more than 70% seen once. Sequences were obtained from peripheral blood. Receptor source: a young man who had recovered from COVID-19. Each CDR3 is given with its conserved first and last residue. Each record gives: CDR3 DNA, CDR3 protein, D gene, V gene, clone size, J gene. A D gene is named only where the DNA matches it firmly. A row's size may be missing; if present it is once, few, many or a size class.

DNA: TGTGCCAGCAGTGGATTAGGGACAGGAACCTACGAGCAGTACTTC
CDR3: CASSGLGTGTYEQYF
D: TRBD1
V: TRBV2
size: .
J: TRBJ2-7

DNA: TGTGCCAGCAGCCAGGGACTGAGCACAGATACGCAGTATTTT
CDR3: CASSQGLSTDTQYF
D: .
V: TRBV5-5
size: .
J: TRBJ2-3

DNA: TGTGCCAGTAGTCCGGGACAGGGAAGGACCTACGAGCAGTACTTC
CDR3: CASSPGQGRTYEQYF
D: TRBD1
V: TRBV19
size: .
J: TRBJ2-7

DNA: TGTGCCATCAGTGTAGGGGCGGATGGCTACACCTTC
CDR3: CAISVGADGYTF
D: .
V: TRBV10-3
size: .
J: TRBJ1-2

DNA: TGTGCCAGCAGCGTAGGGGGGCGGACTAGCACAGATACGCAGTATTTT
CDR3: CASSVGGRTSTDTQYF
D: .
V: TRBV9
size: few
J: TRBJ2-3

DNA: TGCGCCAGCAGCTTGATTGAGCGGGACCCATACGAGCAGTACTTC
CDR3: CASSLIERDPYEQYF
D: TRBD2
V: TRBV5-1
size: .
J: TRBJ2-7

DNA: TGTGCCAGCAGTCCCCCCAGGACAGCCACCTACGAGCAGTACTTC
CDR3: CASSPPRTATYEQYF
D: .
V: TRBV28
size: .
J: TRBJ2-7

DNA: TGTGCCAGCAGCCCCTCACAAACCGGGGAGCTGTTTTTT
CDR3: CASSPSQTGELFF
D: .
V: TRBV11-3
size: few
J: TRBJ2-2

DNA: TGTGCCAGTCCCCAAGACAAAACCTACGAGCAGTACTTC
CDR3: CASPQDKTYEQYF
D: .
V: TRBV19
size: .
J: TRBJ2-7

DNA: TGTGCCAGCAGTCCGCAGGGGGCGAACCTCTATGGCTACACCTTC
CDR3: CASSPQGANLYGYTF
D: TRBD1
V: TRBV5-5
size: .
J: TRBJ1-2

DNA: TGCGCCAGCAGCCCGGGAGATACGCAGTATTTT
CDR3: CASSPGDTQYF
D: .
V: TRBV4-1
size: .
J: TRBJ2-3

DNA: TGCGCCAGCAGCCAAGACGGTGGCAGGGGTTCCTACAATGAGCAGTTCTTC
CDR3: CASSQDGGRGSYNEQFF
D: .
V: TRBV4-1
size: .
J: TRBJ2-1

DNA: TGTGCCAGCAGCGCCGGGACAGGGATCAACGAGCAGTACTTC
CDR3: CASSAGTGINEQYF
D: TRBD1
V: TRBV7-3
size: few
J: TRBJ2-7

DNA: TGTGCCAGCACTGCAACACTACTAGCGGGGGGTATCTACGAGCAGTACTTC
CDR3: CASTATLLAGGIYEQYF
D: TRBD2
V: TRBV28
size: .
J: TRBJ2-7

DNA: TGTGCCAGCAGTGAAGAGTCAGGGGTTAACACTGAAGCTTTCTTT
CDR3: CASSEESGVNTEAFF
D: .
V: TRBV2
size: .
J: TRBJ1-1

DNA: TGTGCCAGCAGCTTAGCGCGGGCCATCAATAATTCACCCCTCCACTTT
CDR3: CASSLARAINNSPLHF
D: .
V: TRBV7-2
size: .
J: TRBJ1-6

DNA: TGTGCCAGCGATAACAGGGTACAGGGCTATGGCTACACCTTC
CDR3: CASDNRVQGYGYTF
D: .
V: TRBV2
size: few
J: TRBJ1-2

DNA: TGTGCCAGCAGCCCCCCCGGGACTAGCAACACCGGGGAGCTGTTTTTT
CDR3: CASSPPGTSNTGELFF
D: TRBD2
V: TRBV9
size: .
J: TRBJ2-2

DNA: TGTGCCAGCAGTGAAGATCCCGGGGGGGATGAAAAACTGTTTTTT
CDR3: CASSEDPGGDEKLFF
D: .
V: TRBV2
size: .
J: TRBJ1-4

DNA: TGTGCCAGCAGCTGGGGGACAGGGGGGCGAGAGACCCAGTACTTC
CDR3: CASSWGTGGRETQYF
D: TRBD1
V: TRBV5-8
size: .
J: TRBJ2-5

DNA: TGTGCCAGCAGTACCAGGGAGGGCTCCTACAATGAGCAGTTCTTC
CDR3: CASSTREGSYNEQFF
D: TRBD2
V: TRBV7-3
size: .
J: TRBJ2-1

DNA: TGTGCCAGCAGCATACCACAGGGACTAGCGGGGGGCGAGACCCAGTACTTC
CDR3: CASSIPQGLAGGETQYF
D: TRBD2
V: TRBV5-4
size: .
J: TRBJ2-5

DNA: TGTGCCAGCAGTGACGGAGGGGCCAAGCAGTTCTTC
CDR3: CASSDGGAKQFF
D: .
V: TRBV2
size: .
J: TRBJ2-1

DNA: TGTGCCAGCTCACCACCTGCAGGCCGCTCCTACGAGCAGTACTTC
CDR3: CASSPPAGRSYEQYF
D: .
V: TRBV18
size: .
J: TRBJ2-7

DNA: TGTGCCAGCAGGCGTCTTTATCAGCCCCAGCATTTT
CDR3: CASRRLYQPQHF
D: .
V: TRBV6-5
size: .
J: TRBJ1-5

DNA: TGTGCCAGCAGCTTGGTGGCGGGAGGTAGCGGGGGGGCCGAGACCCAGTACTTC
CDR3: CASSLVAGGSGGAETQYF
D: TRBD2
V: TRBV5-6
size: .
J: TRBJ2-5

DNA: TGTGCCAGCAGCCAAGATAGGGGGCAGGGTAACTATGGCTACACCTTC
CDR3: CASSQDRGQGNYGYTF
D: TRBD1
V: TRBV4-2
size: .
J: TRBJ1-2

DNA: TGTGCCAGCGCCGGACAGACAACACAAGAGACCCAGTACTTC
CDR3: CASAGQTTQETQYF
D: .
V: TRBV6-5
size: .
J: TRBJ2-5

DNA: TGTGCCAGCAGCTTGATTCGGGACTCTGGAAACACCATATATTTT
CDR3: CASSLIRDSGNTIYF
D: .
V: TRBV5-8
size: .
J: TRBJ1-3

DNA: TGTGCCAGCAGTCCTCACCGGGTTGGTCCCTACGAGCAGTACTTC
CDR3: CASSPHRVGPYEQYF
D: .
V: TRBV11-2
size: .
J: TRBJ2-7

DNA: TGTGCCAGCACCACCGGGACAAACTATGGCTACACCTTC
CDR3: CASTTGTNYGYTF
D: .
V: TRBV2
size: few
J: TRBJ1-2

DNA: TGTGCCAGCTCACCTGGGGCGTCCGCAGATACGCAGTATTTT
CDR3: CASSPGASADTQYF
D: .
V: TRBV18
size: .
J: TRBJ2-3

DNA: TGTGCCAGCAGCGGGGGGGCGGCATATAATTCACCCCTCCACTTT
CDR3: CASSGGAAYNSPLHF
D: .
V: TRBV5-6
size: .
J: TRBJ1-6